Following are 27 T cell receptor beta chains from one sample sequenced in a study of T cell repertoires in cytomegalovirus infection. These receptors lack a known antigen. TCRdb re-called the reads with MiXCR, one entry per CDR3 protein. This sample carries some 940,000 distinct CDR3 sequences, around a third of them seen once, and the ten largest clones take over 12%. Sequenced here: cultured CD8+ T cells from PBMCs, sampled from culture after CMV antigen stimulation. The origin of the receptors is a human donor in good health (CMV status not recorded). Some clones in this sample may be carry-over from other donors' samples.

V usage is TRBV6-6 and J usage is TRBJ1-2, with D possibly TRBD1 on 5 matching bases. V gave up 5 bases and J gave up 2 bases, with 9 bases separating them. In germline, CDR1 is MNHNY, CDR2 SVGAGI (reference sequence). This CDR3 spans 13 amino acids. The CDR3 region is CASSDGTNYGYTF. For the CDR3, the DNA is TGTGCCAGCAGTGACGGGACCAACTATGGCTACACCTTC.

The chain links TRBV5-4 to TRBJ1-2, with D perhaps matching TRBD1 (5 bases). The CDR3 is 13 amino acids. Trimming removed 0 bases at V and 6 bases at J, with 9 bases between. Looked up from germline, CDR1 is SGHNT and CDR2 is YYREEE (reference sequence). CDR3 in DNA: TGTGCCAGCAGCTTGGCAGGGCTCGATGGCTACACCTTC. Residues: CASSLAGLDGYTF. Based on the CDR3 plus reference TRBV5-4 and TRBJ1-2, the full variable domain is ETGVTQSPTHLIKTRGQQVTLRCSSQSGHNTVSWYQQALGQGPQFIFQYYREEENGRGNFPPRFSGLQFPNYSSELNVNALELDDSALYLCASSLAGLDGYTFGSGTRLTVV.

V gene TRBV19 combines with J gene TRBJ2-1, with D uncertain. This CDR3 has 14 residues. Deletions cut 5 bases from V and 0 bases from J, with 8 bases between. Germline V lookup: CDR1 LNHDA, CDR2 SQIVND (reference sequence). CDR3 sequence reads: CASSEQSSYNEQFF. CDR3 DNA sequence: TGTGCCAGTAGTGAACAGAGCTCCTACAATGAGCAGTTCTTC.

The chain has TRBV6-2 or TRBV6-3 and TRBJ1-2, with TRBD1 identical over 8 bases. Germline lookup yields CDR1 MNHEY and CDR2 SVGEGT. Germline trimming cut 2 bases from V and 7 bases from J; bases unmatched to any gene: 12. CDR3 length equals 16 residues. CDR3 sequence reads: CASSYHRDRPEAGYTF. In DNA, the CDR3 is TGTGCCAGCAGTTACCACCGGGACAGGCCCGAGGCTGGCTACACCTTC.

Only a few counts were recorded for this clonotype. CDR3 nucleotides: TGTGCCAGCAGTTCCTGGACTAGCGGGGAAGACGGGGAGCTGTTTTTT. Amino acids: CASSSWTSGEDGELFF. The chain is built from TRBV12-3 or TRBV12-4 and TRBJ2-2, with TRBD2 matching over 12 bases. The V and J ends lost 4 bases and 7 bases, in that order; junction bases with no gene match: 7. The CDR3 contains 16 residues.

This clonotype has just a few counts. V gene TRBV5-4 combines with J gene TRBJ1-3; possibly TRBD1 for D (5 bases). V was cut by 5 bases and J by 4 bases, with 16 bases left in between. Per germline, CDR1 SGHNT and CDR2 YYREEE (reference sequence). This CDR3 is built from 15 residues. The chain's CDR3 is CASSHLGRDGNTIYF. The CDR3 DNA reads as TGTGCCAGCAGTCACCTTGGCAGGGACGGAAACACCATATATTTT.

The V and J genes are TRBV6-1 and TRBJ2-5; the D gene is possibly TRBD1 (6 bases). V lost 8 bases and J 0 bases, leaving 16 bases between the germline ends. The CDR3 has 15 amino acids. CDR1 MNHNS and CDR2 SASEGT come from the germline V gene. CDR3 residues: CASEENRAYQETQYF. CDR3 nucleotides: TGTGCCAGCGAGGAAAACAGGGCCTACCAAGAGACCCAGTACTTC.

This clonotype was counted a single time. The chain joins TRBV24-1 to TRBJ2-1; 9 bases align to TRBD1. The V gene end was trimmed by 4 bases and the J gene end by 8 bases; junction bases not matched to a gene: 8. The CDR3 has 15 amino acids. CDR1 is KGHDR and CDR2 is SFDVKD in the germline V gene. The DNA of the CDR3 is TGTGCCACCAGTGAAACAACAGGGGGCGGCGATGAGCAGTTCTTC. Translating it yields CATSETTGGGDEQFF.

The chain has TRBV19 and TRBJ1-1; D remains ambiguous. Germline-derived CDR1 and CDR2 are LNHDA and SQIVND (reference sequence). This CDR3 comprises 14 residues. V lost 6 bases, J lost 1 base, and 12 bases lay in between. In DNA, the CDR3 is TGTGCCAGTAGAAGTAGGTATACGAACACTGAAGCTTTCTTT. This codes for CASRSRYTNTEAFF.

This clonotype has at least ten counts. The chain joins TRBV7-9 to TRBJ2-2; 8 bases fit TRBD1. CDR3 length equals 15 residues. Trimming removed 5 bases from V and 5 bases from J; junction bases left unmatched: 7. Germline loops: CDR1 SEHNR, CDR2 FQNEAQ (reference sequence). This CDR3 reads CASSATDRVTGELFF. CDR3 nucleotide sequence: TGTGCCAGCAGCGCTACGGACAGGGTAACCGGGGAGCTGTTTTTT.

The chain has TRBV7-1 and TRBJ2-1, with 8 bases identical to TRBD2. TRBV7-1 is designated an ORF whose function remains uncertain. The CDR3 has 15 residues. Trimming took 6 bases from V and 5 from J; bases not matched to a gene: 9. The CDR3 reads CASRSGGLGHNEQFF. CDR3 in DNA: TGTGCCAGCAGAAGCGGGGGATTGGGGCACAATGAGCAGTTCTTC.

The genes are TRBV6-2 or TRBV6-3 and TRBJ2-2, with D hard to call. Germline assignment: CDR1 MNHEY and CDR2 SVGEGT. The CDR3 runs 10 residues. Trimming cost V 9 bases and J 4 bases, with 3 bases left between them. Here the CDR3 reads CASLTGELFF. CDR3 nucleotide sequence: TGTGCCAGTCTCACCGGGGAGCTGTTTTTT.

J is TRBJ2-5 and V is TRBV28; possible D gene TRBD2, 5 bases. The length of the CDR3 is 13 residues. V lost 3 bases and J lost 5, with 10 bases in between. CDR1 is MDHEN and CDR2 is SYDVKM in the germline V gene. The chain's CDR3 is CASSLIPGETQYF. The CDR3 DNA reads as TGTGCCAGCAGTTTGATTCCGGGGGAGACCCAGTACTTC.

Only a few counts were recorded for this clonotype. The rearrangement joins TRBV11-2 to TRBJ1-4; the D gene is possibly TRBD1 (6 bases). Trimming pared 6 bases from V and 8 bases from J, leaving 22 bases between. The CDR3 runs 16 residues. Germline values: CDR1 SGHAT, CDR2 FQNNGV. The CDR3 sequence: CASRTGTAQIGEKLFF. CDR3 bases: TGTGCCAGCAGAACAGGGACGGCTCAGATTGGAGAAAAACTGTTTTTT. Filled out from reference TRBV11-2 and TRBJ1-4, the complete variable domain reads EAGVAQSPRYKIIEKRQSVAFWCNPISGHATLYWYQQILGQGPKLLIQFQNNGVVDDSQLPKDRFSAERLKGVDSTLKIQPAKLEDSAVYLCASRTGTAQIGEKLFFGSGTQLSVL.

A note on this clonotype: This likely stems from a read error, as it lies one base from a far larger clone. CDR3 residues: CASSLGGGANTQYF. The CDR3 DNA reads as TGTGCCAGCAGCTTAGGTGGGGGAGCAAATACGCAGTATTTT. The V gene is TRBV7-6, the J gene TRBJ2-3, with D tentatively TRBD1 or TRBD2 (5 bases each). The ends were cut back, 1 base at V and 7 bases at J, with 12 bases in the middle. CDR3 size: 14 residues. Germline loops: CDR1 SGHVS, CDR2 FNYEAQ.

CDR3 sequence (DNA): TGTGCCAGCAGTCACTCCCCCAGCGAGCAGTACGTC. Protein: CASSHSPSEQYV. J is TRBJ2-7 and V is TRBV6-6; D is undetermined. Germline loops: CDR1 MNHNY, CDR2 SVGAGI (reference sequence). The CDR3 is 12 amino acids.

In its sample, this clonotype was seen a few times. The J gene is TRBJ1-4, the V gene TRBV7-9, with no clear D. The germline gives CDR1 SEHNR, CDR2 FQNEAQ (reference sequence). The CDR3 has 14 amino acids. V lost 7 bases and J 7 bases, leaving 16 bases between the germline ends. In DNA form, the CDR3 reads TGTGCCAGCACTACGTCGGTGGTAGCTGAAAAACTGTTTTTT. It encodes CASTTSVVAEKLFF.

The chain carries TRBV2 and TRBJ2-1; a weak D match, TRBD2 (5 bases). V lost 8 bases, J lost 13 bases, and 12 bases lay in between. Germline CDR1 reads SNHLY; CDR2 reads FYNNEI. The CDR3 sequence is 10 residues long. The CDR3 reads CASRLTGQFF. The CDR3 DNA follows: TGTGCCAGCCGACTAACGGGACAGTTCTTC.

The V and J genes are TRBV12-3 or TRBV12-4 and TRBJ2-1; the D gene could be TRBD1 or TRBD2 (6 bases each). The CDR3 totals 14 residues. The V and J ends lost 4 bases and 8 bases respectively, with 15 bases between them. For the CDR3, the DNA is TGTGCCAGCAGTTCCCGGGGGCGATATCATGAGCAGTTCTTC. Amino acids: CASSSRGRYHEQFF.

This clonotype was counted a few times. The chain carries TRBV28 and TRBJ1-1; TRBD1 is a possible D gene (5 bases). Germline V gives CDR1 MDHEN, CDR2 SYDVKM. With 5 bases removed from V and 4 bases from J, the gap between germline ends came to 20 bases. This CDR3 has 16 residues. The CDR3 sequence is CASSPLVWGVVTEAFF. Here the CDR3 DNA reads TGTGCCAGCAGTCCCCTAGTTTGGGGGGTGGTCACTGAAGCTTTCTTT.

The genes are TRBV20-1 and TRBJ2-7; 8 nucleotides align to TRBD2. The V and J ends lost 5 bases and 3 bases, in that order; junction bases with no gene match: 9. Germline loops: CDR1 DFQATT, CDR2 SNEGSKA (reference sequence). The CDR3 has 14 amino acids. The DNA for the CDR3 is TGCAGTGCTCCCGGGGGGGGCATGGACTACGAGCAGTACTTC. The encoded protein is CSAPGGGMDYEQYF.

This clonotype appeared a few times. The rearrangement links TRBV9 to TRBJ2-3, with TRBD2 matching over 8 bases. The V gene's germline CDR1 is SGDLS and CDR2 YYNGEE. V dropped 3 bases and J dropped 2; count of bases not matched to a gene: 11. This CDR3 contains 17 residues. CDR3 DNA sequence: TGTGCCAGCAGCGCACCCTCAGCGGGGGTTCCCACAGATACGCAGTATTTT. Its translation is CASSAPSAGVPTDTQYF.

This clonotype has just a few counts. The rearrangement links TRBV7-6 to TRBJ1-6; 7 bases are a match to TRBD1. CDR1 is SGHVS and CDR2 is FNYEAQ in the germline V gene. This CDR3 has 15 residues. Germline trimming cut 2 bases from V and 8 bases from J; bases unmatched to any gene: 6. The CDR3 region has the DNA TGTGCCAGCAGCTTAAGCCCGGGACAGTATTCACCCCTCCACTTT. Amino acids: CASSLSPGQYSPLHF.

The chain uses TRBV28 and TRBJ1-4, with D perhaps matching TRBD1 (6 bases). Germline lookup yields CDR1 MDHEN and CDR2 SYDVKM. The V and J ends lost 4 bases and 8 bases respectively, with 17 bases between them. The CDR3 has 15 residues. CDR3 protein: CASSSRQGLWEKLFF. In DNA, the CDR3 is TGTGCCAGCAGTTCCCGGCAGGGGCTTTGGGAAAAACTGTTTTTT.

This clonotype was observed a few times. This chain links TRBV9 with TRBJ2-5; D gene unclear. This CDR3 region has 13 residues. CDR1 and CDR2 from the germline V gene are SGDLS and YYNGEE. Trimming left V 0 bases short and J 0 bases short, with 3 bases between. CDR3 in DNA: TGTGCCAGCAGCGTAGAAGACCAAGAGACCCAGTACTTC. This encodes CASSVEDQETQYF. The complete variable domain, with remaining parts taken from reference TRBV9 and TRBJ2-5, reads DSGVTQTPKHLITATGQRVTLRCSPRSGDLSVYWYQQSLDQGLQFLIQYYNGEERAKGNILERFSAQQFPDLHSELNLSSLELGDSALYFCASSVEDQETQYFGPGTRLLVL.

V and J are TRBV7-9 and TRBJ2-5; TRBD1 agrees at 8 bases. Germline V gene sequence: CDR1 SEHNR, CDR2 FQNEAQ (reference sequence). V gave up 5 bases and J gave up 5 bases; unmatched junction bases: 7. This CDR3 region has 14 residues. CDR3 loop: CASSLTGDFETQYF. The CDR3 nucleotides read TGTGCCAGCAGCCTGACAGGGGACTTCGAGACCCAGTACTTC.

This clonotype was found many times. This chain uses TRBV5-6 with TRBJ1-2; tentatively, D is TRBD1 (5 bases). The CDR3 consists of 14 residues. Per the germline V gene, CDR1 is SGHDT and CDR2 is YYEEEE. V lost 6 bases to trimming and J lost 4 bases, with 16 bases between them. For the CDR3, the DNA is TGTGCCAGCACTCAGGTTGGGGGATTCTATGGCTACACCTTC. It encodes CASTQVGGFYGYTF. The full variable domain, completed using reference TRBV5-6 and TRBJ1-2, is DAGVTQSPTHLIKTRGQQVTLRCSPKSGHDTVSWYQQALGQGPQFIFQYYEEEERQRGNFPDRFSGHQFPNYSSELNVNALLLGDSALYLCASTQVGGFYGYTFGSGTRLTVV.